This T cell receptor (beta chain) was recorded in a study of cytomegalovirus exposure and HLA in healthy donors. Study summary: Genotyping of 430 or so donors showed that 80% to 85% belonged to the Caucasian-associated ancestry cluster.

There are 14 residues in the CDR3. The ends lost 3 bases at V and 0 bases at J; junction bases unmatched: 1. Germline assignment: CDR1 MDHEN and CDR2 SYDVKM. Points from the study as a whole: CMV serostatus was the only immune exposure information that was available. Cytomegalovirus association was assigned to approximately 180 TCR beta chains. Analyzed later, most CMV-associated TCR beta chains appeared HLA-restricted.

The PCR ran on 60 Vbeta and 13 Jbeta primers. Libraries were prepared by immunoSEQ multiplex PCR; TCRdb keeps only in-frame clonotypes and omits some of them. The sample lists approximately 300,000 clones; roughly 86% were seen once. Note on this clone: As yet, its antigen is unknown.

The specimen sequenced was PBMCs. V is TRBV28 and J is TRBJ2-5; 7 bases match TRBD1. This TCR came from a woman between 35 and 50 years old in good health and CMV-seropositive. For the CDR3, the DNA is TGTGCCAGCAGTTTGGGACAGTACCAAGAGACCCAGTACTTC. Translation gives CASSLGQYQETQYF.